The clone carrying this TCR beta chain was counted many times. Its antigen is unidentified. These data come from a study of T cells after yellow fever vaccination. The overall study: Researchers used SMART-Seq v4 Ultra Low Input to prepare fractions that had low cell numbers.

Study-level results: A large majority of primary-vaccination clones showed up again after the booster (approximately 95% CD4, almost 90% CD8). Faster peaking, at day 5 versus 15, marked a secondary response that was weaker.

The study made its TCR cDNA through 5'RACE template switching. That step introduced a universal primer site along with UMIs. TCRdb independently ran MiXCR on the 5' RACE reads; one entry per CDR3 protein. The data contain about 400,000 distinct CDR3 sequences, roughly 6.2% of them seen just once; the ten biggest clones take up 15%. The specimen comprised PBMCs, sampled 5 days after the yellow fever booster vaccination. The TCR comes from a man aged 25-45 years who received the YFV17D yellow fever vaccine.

CDR3 in DNA: TGTGCCAGCAGCTCCGTCGGGGTAACCTACGAGCAGTACTTC. Protein sequence: CASSSVGVTYEQYF. The chain recombines TRBV7-9 with TRBJ2-7; TRBD2 might be the D (5 bases). This CDR3 is built from 14 residues. Between the trimmed V and J ends, which lost 4 bases and 2 bases, there was a span of 12 bases. Germline CDR1 SEHNR, CDR2 FQNEAQ (reference sequence).